What follows is one TCR beta chain and its context. Its antigen is unidentified. This entry comes from a study of cytomegalovirus exposure and HLA in healthy donors. General study points: Subsequent analysis showed first-cohort TCR clusters tending to co-occur in approximately 120 validation repertoires. Confirmation was obtained in vitro that a few CMV-associated chains are specific for CMV antigens. The study found most TCR sequences rare, yet found some public TCRs in many donors.

The donors were members of the validation cohort comprising over a hundred subjects, separate from the roughly 650-subject first cohort. The assay was immunoSEQ multiplex PCR, and TCRdb's table has in-frame clones only and misses some. The sample carries 60,000 to 90,000 clones, about 85% recorded once. Sequencing used PBMCs. The receptor was isolated from a man aged 25-45 years in good health and CMV-seronegative.

CDR3 nucleotides: TGTGCCAGCAGCTACAGTAGGGGGCAACGCACCGGGGAGCTGTTTTTT. As protein: CASSYSRGQRTGELFF. This chain joins TRBV7-8 and TRBJ2-2; 7 bases are a match to TRBD1. Germline-derived CDR1 and CDR2 are SGHVS and FQNEAQ. After removal of 4 bases from V and 4 bases from J, the junction contained 9 bases not matched to a gene. This CDR3 is 16 amino acids long.